This T cell receptor beta chain appears in the sequencing data of a study of blood T cell repertoires in COVID-19. Across the whole study: The samples span acute and convalescent COVID-19 from the United States, Italy and Spain. PBMCs, B-cell-depleted T cells, or T cells were the source of the cDNA or gDNA that made up the material.

The ends lost 2 bases at V and 4 bases at J; junction bases unmatched: 8. The CDR3 is 15 residues long. Germline CDR1 reads SGHRS; CDR2 reads YFSETQ. Enrollment of patients from Seattle took place during active infection, with longitudinal follow-up. As originally analysed: Reference gene primer amplification gave nucleated cell count estimates. Here immunoSEQ multiplex PCR was the method, and the copy in TCRdb shows in-frame clones only, minus some. The D gene and trimming were derived from the DNA, and the V and J assignments and clone size from that table. Here the sample spans 300,000 to 400,000 clones, more than 75% being singletons.

Sequencing input: peripheral blood. The chain carries TRBV5-1 and TRBJ1-2, with 7 nucleotides matching TRBD1. The TCR comes from a woman between 55 and 75 years old with COVID-19, enrolled during active disease. The CDR3 reads CASSFGTDLGYGYTF. The CDR3 DNA reads as TGCGCCAGCAGCTTTGGGACAGACCTTGGCTATGGCTACACCTTC.